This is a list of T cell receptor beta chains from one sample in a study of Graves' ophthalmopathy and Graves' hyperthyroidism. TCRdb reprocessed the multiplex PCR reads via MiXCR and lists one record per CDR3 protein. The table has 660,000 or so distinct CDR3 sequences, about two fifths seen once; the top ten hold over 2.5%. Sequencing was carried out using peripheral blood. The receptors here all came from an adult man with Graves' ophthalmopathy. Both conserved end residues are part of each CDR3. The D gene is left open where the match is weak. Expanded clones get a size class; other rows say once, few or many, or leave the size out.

DNA: TGTGCCAGCAGTTACAATGAGGGAACTAATGAAAAACTGTTTTTT
CDR3: CASSYNEGTNEKLFF
V: TRBV12-3/TRBV12-4
size: few
J: TRBJ1-4
D: NA

DNA: TGTGCCAGCAGCCCTCGTACTAGGCCCTCAGGAAACACCATATATTTT
CDR3: CASSPRTRPSGNTIYF
V: TRBV7-8
size: many
J: TRBJ1-3
D: NA

DNA: TGTGCCAGCAGCTTAGATCGGGACGGTCCCCATAGCAATCAGCCCCAGCATTTT
CDR3: CASSLDRDGPHSNQPQHF
V: TRBV7-9
size: many
J: TRBJ1-5
D: NA

DNA: TGCAGCGTTGAGGGGGTGCGGACCGGGGAGACCCAGTACTTC
CDR3: CSVEGVRTGETQYF
V: TRBV29-1
size: NA
J: TRBJ2-5
D: NA

DNA: TGTGCCAGCAGCATGAACGAAGATACGCAGTATTTT
CDR3: CASSMNEDTQYF
V: TRBV7-8
size: NA
J: TRBJ2-3
D: NA

DNA: TGTGCCAGCAGTGGACAGGGCCTAAGGACTGAAGCTTTCTTT
CDR3: CASSGQGLRTEAFF
V: TRBV27
size: few
J: TRBJ1-1
D: TRBD1

DNA: TGCGCCAGCAGCCAAGATCTGGGACAGGGCTACGAGCAGTACTTC
CDR3: CASSQDLGQGYEQYF
V: TRBV4-1
size: many
J: TRBJ2-7
D: TRBD1

DNA: TGTGCCACCGCCCCCCGGGACAGAATTCAAGAGACCCAGTACTTC
CDR3: CATAPRDRIQETQYF
V: TRBV7-2
size: NA
J: TRBJ2-5
D: TRBD1

DNA: TGTGCCAGCAGTGAAGAGGCAGGGCGCCAAGAGACCCAGTACTTC
CDR3: CASSEEAGRQETQYF
V: TRBV6-1
size: many
J: TRBJ2-5
D: NA

DNA: TGTGCCAGCAGCCCCACTCGCGCGGGCCAAGAGACCCAGTACTTC
CDR3: CASSPTRAGQETQYF
V: TRBV9
size: many
J: TRBJ2-5
D: NA

DNA: TGTGCCACCAGTGATAGTGGAGGGACAGGGATTTTCCGAGCTTCCTTT
CDR3: CATSDSGGTGIFRASF
V: TRBV24-1
size: NA
J: TRBJ1-1
D: TRBD1

DNA: TGTGCCAACAGCTTGGACAGGGGTCCCTACGAGCAGTACTTC
CDR3: CANSLDRGPYEQYF
V: TRBV7-9
size: NA
J: TRBJ2-7
D: TRBD1

DNA: TGTGCCAGCAGGCCGCTGAGGGGGACGGGAGGACGTAATTCACCCCTCCACTTT
CDR3: CASRPLRGTGGRNSPLHF
V: TRBV25-1
size: NA
J: TRBJ1-6
D: NA

DNA: TGTGCCACCAGTGATTTGGAGAGGGGCCTTGGCTACACCTTC
CDR3: CATSDLERGLGYTF
V: TRBV24-1
size: NA
J: TRBJ1-2
D: NA

DNA: TGTGCCAGCAGCGCCTCCACAGATACGCAGTATTTT
CDR3: CASSASTDTQYF
V: TRBV9
size: NA
J: TRBJ2-3
D: NA

DNA: TGTGCCAGCAGCCAGATGACAGGGGCCTACGAGCAGTACTTC
CDR3: CASSQMTGAYEQYF
V: TRBV5-8
size: few
J: TRBJ2-7
D: TRBD1

DNA: TGCAGTGCCCGAACCGGGACAGGGGGCTCCTACGAGCAGTACTTC
CDR3: CSARTGTGGSYEQYF
V: TRBV20-1
size: few
J: TRBJ2-7
D: TRBD1

DNA: TGTGCCAGCATTTATCTAGGGGAAATTGAAGCTTTCTTT
CDR3: CASIYLGEIEAFF
V: TRBV2
size: few
J: TRBJ1-1
D: NA

DNA: TGTGCCAGCCCCAGGGATGACAAAGAGACCCAGTACTTC
CDR3: CASPRDDKETQYF
V: TRBV2
size: NA
J: TRBJ2-5
D: NA

DNA: TGTGCCAGCAGTGGACAGGAAAACGAGCAGTACTTC
CDR3: CASSGQENEQYF
V: TRBV10-3
size: NA
J: TRBJ2-7
D: TRBD1

DNA: TGCGCCAGCAGCCTGGCCGTCTCCGGAGGCTATGGCTACACCTTC
CDR3: CASSLAVSGGYGYTF
V: TRBV5-1
size: NA
J: TRBJ1-2
D: NA

DNA: TGTGCCATCTACCCGGGACAGGGGCTTTCTGATACGCAGTATTTT
CDR3: CAIYPGQGLSDTQYF
V: TRBV10-3
size: NA
J: TRBJ2-3
D: TRBD1

DNA: TGTGCCAGCAGTTTTTCGTTGATAACCGGGGAGCTGTTTTTT
CDR3: CASSFSLITGELFF
V: TRBV12-3/TRBV12-4
size: few
J: TRBJ2-2
D: NA

DNA: TGTGCCAGCGCGAAGACAGGGGGCTATGGCTACACCTTC
CDR3: CASAKTGGYGYTF
V: TRBV7-3
size: NA
J: TRBJ1-2
D: TRBD1

DNA: TGCGCCAGCAGCTCCGGACAGCTAGGGGCCTATGGCTACACCTTC
CDR3: CASSSGQLGAYGYTF
V: TRBV5-1
size: few
J: TRBJ1-2
D: NA

DNA: TGTGCCACCAGTGATCTGTACCAGACCCAGTACTTC
CDR3: CATSDLYQTQYF
V: TRBV24-1
size: NA
J: TRBJ2-5
D: NA

DNA: TGCGCCAGCAGCCCGGTAGGGGGAGTCCAAGACACCATATATTTT
CDR3: CASSPVGGVQDTIYF
V: TRBV10-2
size: NA
J: TRBJ1-3
D: NA

DNA: TGTGCCAGCAGTGAAGCAGGTTGGGAGACCCAGCATTTT
CDR3: CASSEAGWETQHF
V: TRBV2
size: NA
J: TRBJ1-5
D: NA

DNA: TGCGCCAGCAGGAACTGGGGAGCAACTAATGAAAAACTGTTTTTT
CDR3: CASRNWGATNEKLFF
V: TRBV4-1
size: NA
J: TRBJ1-4
D: NA

DNA: TGTGCCACCAGCAGTTCGGGACAGGGGAATAATTCACCCCTCCACTTT
CDR3: CATSSSGQGNNSPLHF
V: TRBV15
size: NA
J: TRBJ1-6
D: TRBD1

DNA: TGTGCCATCAGAGACAACCAGCTGAACACTGAAGCTTTCTTT
CDR3: CAIRDNQLNTEAFF
V: TRBV10-3
size: NA
J: TRBJ1-1
D: NA

DNA: TGTGCCTCGGGGACTTCCTCCGCTGGAAACACCATATATTTT
CDR3: CASGTSSAGNTIYF
V: TRBV19
size: many
J: TRBJ1-3
D: NA

DNA: TGTGCCAGCAGCCCCCAGGCAGGGAACTACGAGCAGTACTTC
CDR3: CASSPQAGNYEQYF
V: TRBV7-2
size: NA
J: TRBJ2-7
D: NA

DNA: TGTGCCAGCAGCCGACAGGTTTCCAACACTGAAGCTTTCTTT
CDR3: CASSRQVSNTEAFF
V: TRBV11-2
size: many
J: TRBJ1-1
D: NA

DNA: TGCAGTGCTAGGTACAGAAATCAGCCCCTCCACTTT
CDR3: CSARYRNQPLHF
V: TRBV20-1
size: NA
J: TRBJ1-6
D: NA

DNA: TGCGCCAGCAGACAGGGAGGGTACTATGGCTACACCTTC
CDR3: CASRQGGYYGYTF
V: TRBV4-1
size: many
J: TRBJ1-2
D: NA

DNA: TGTGCCAGCAGTTTGCTAGGGGCCCAGTACTTC
CDR3: CASSLLGAQYF
V: TRBV12-3/TRBV12-4
size: many
J: TRBJ2-5
D: NA

DNA: TGTGCCAGCAGAACGAACGTGAACACTGAAGCTTTCTTT
CDR3: CASRTNVNTEAFF
V: TRBV6-5
size: many
J: TRBJ1-1
D: NA

DNA: TGCGCCAGCAGTAAAGAGGACAGGGCTCAGCCCCAGCATTTT
CDR3: CASSKEDRAQPQHF
V: TRBV4-1
size: NA
J: TRBJ1-5
D: TRBD1

DNA: TGCAGCGTTGAAGGAAGGGGGGGCCCGGGCACTGAAGCTTTC
CDR3: CSVEGRGGPGTEAF
V: TRBV29-1
size: NA
J: TRBJ2-6
D: NA

DNA: TGTGCCAGCAGCCCCGGGACAGCAAGCTCCTATAATTCACCCCTCCACTTT
CDR3: CASSPGTASSYNSPLHF
V: TRBV7-8
size: many
J: TRBJ1-6
D: TRBD1

DNA: TGTGCCAGCAGCTTGGAGCGGGGTTGGCGGGAGACCCAGCATTTT
CDR3: CASSLERGWRETQHF
V: TRBV5-6
size: few
J: TRBJ1-5
D: NA

DNA: TGTGCCAGCGCCCCCCGGGGCCAGAACACTGAAGCTTTC
CDR3: CASAPRGQNTEAF
V: TRBV12-3/TRBV12-4
size: NA
J: TRBJ2-6
D: NA

DNA: TGTGCCAGCAGCACACCACGGGGGGGCCTCACCGGGGAGCTGTTTTTT
CDR3: CASSTPRGGLTGELFF
V: TRBV9
size: NA
J: TRBJ2-2
D: TRBD2

DNA: TGTGCCAGCAGCGCTACCAGGGCAGTCGGTGAAAAACTGTTTTTT
CDR3: CASSATRAVGEKLFF
V: TRBV7-9
size: many
J: TRBJ1-4
D: NA

DNA: TGTGCCAGCAACGGGGACAGGGGCGGCGGTCAGCCCCAGCATTTT
CDR3: CASNGDRGGGQPQHF
V: TRBV6-5
size: many
J: TRBJ1-5
D: TRBD1

DNA: TGTGCCAGCAGCATTGACAGGGGTCTAACCTACGAGCAGTACTTC
CDR3: CASSIDRGLTYEQYF
V: TRBV7-2
size: many
J: TRBJ2-7
D: TRBD1

DNA: TGTGCCAGCAGTTACGAGAGGGGGAGTGGAAACGAGCAGTACTTC
CDR3: CASSYERGSGNEQYF
V: TRBV6-5
size: many
J: TRBJ2-7
D: NA

DNA: TGCAGCGTTAAACCGGGACAGAACTATGGCTACACCTTC
CDR3: CSVKPGQNYGYTF
V: TRBV29-1
size: NA
J: TRBJ1-2
D: TRBD1

DNA: TGTGCCAGCAGTAAAGGGACAGAGAACACCGGGGAGCTGTTTTTT
CDR3: CASSKGTENTGELFF
V: TRBV2
size: many
J: TRBJ2-2
D: TRBD1

DNA: TGTGCCAGCAGTTTTAATCGGCAGACCTACGAGCAGTACTTC
CDR3: CASSFNRQTYEQYF
V: TRBV12-3/TRBV12-4
size: many
J: TRBJ2-7
D: NA

DNA: TGTGCCAGCAGTGAAGGGACAGGGAGAGAGACCCAGTACTTC
CDR3: CASSEGTGRETQYF
V: TRBV9
size: few
J: TRBJ2-5
D: TRBD1

DNA: TGCGCCAGCAGCGGCATGAGGGGGCCTGGAAACACCGTATATTTT
CDR3: CASSGMRGPGNTVYF
V: TRBV7-9
size: NA
J: TRBJ1-3
D: TRBD1

DNA: TGTGCCAGCACGGGGGTTTCGCTCTCTGAAGCTTTCTTT
CDR3: CASTGVSLSEAFF
V: TRBV6-6
size: NA
J: TRBJ1-1
D: NA